This T cell receptor beta chain came from a study of blood T cells in healthy people across ages. About the study: T cells yielded about one barcoded beta molecule per two cells through template switching.

Combining a sample-barcoded 5' primer with a J-beta primer mix, a second PCR ran for 7 to 11 cycles. TCRdb redid the calling of the 5' RACE reads with MiXCR, one entry per CDR3 protein. This sample has around 500,000 distinct CDR3 sequences; less than 60% occur once, and the top ten carry under 30%. A word on this clonotype: The target antigen is unknown.

CDR1 is SGHTA and CDR2 is FQGNSA in the germline V gene. The CDR3 is 14 amino acids. Trimming took off 2 bases at V and 2 bases at J, with 10 bases between the two ends. Peripheral blood from each donor was collected in a volume of about 10 milliliters. Whole-study results and caveats: Researchers deemed the diversity estimates from one million T cells underestimates.

Sample: blood. The rearrangement uses TRBV7-2 and TRBJ2-7, with D unresolved. The TCR was taken from an elderly man in good health. The CDR3 reads CASSLSAVAYEQYF. In nucleotides, the CDR3 is TGTGCCAGCAGCTTATCGGCAGTGGCCTACGAGCAGTACTTC.